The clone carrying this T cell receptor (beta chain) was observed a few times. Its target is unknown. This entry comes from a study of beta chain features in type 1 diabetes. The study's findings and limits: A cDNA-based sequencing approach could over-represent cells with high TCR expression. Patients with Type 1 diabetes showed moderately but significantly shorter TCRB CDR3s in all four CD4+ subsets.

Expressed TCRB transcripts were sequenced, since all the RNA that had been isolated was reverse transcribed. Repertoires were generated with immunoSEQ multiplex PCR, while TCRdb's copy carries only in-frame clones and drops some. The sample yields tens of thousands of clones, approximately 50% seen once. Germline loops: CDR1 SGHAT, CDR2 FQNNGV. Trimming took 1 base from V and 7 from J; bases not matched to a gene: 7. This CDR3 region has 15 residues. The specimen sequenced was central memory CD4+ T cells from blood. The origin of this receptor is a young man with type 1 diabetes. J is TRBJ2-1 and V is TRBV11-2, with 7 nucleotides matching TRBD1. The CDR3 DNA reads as TGTGCCAGCAGCTTAGGACAGGGTGAATGGAATGAGCAGTTCTTC. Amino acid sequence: CASSLGQGEWNEQFF.